This entry lists 7 T cell receptor beta chains sequenced from one sample in a study of CD8+ T cells in alopecia areata. cDNA serving as the sequencing template came from extracted, reverse transcribed RNA. The method was immunoSEQ multiplex PCR; TCRdb's version includes in-frame clones alone and lacks a portion of them. The sample contains some 150,000 clones, less than 65% of which appear only once. Sequenced material: CD8+ T cells sorted from blood. The receptors come from a human donor in good health.

In nucleotides, the CDR3 is TGTGCCAGCCGATATGGAGGCTACACCTTC. Translating it yields CASRYGGYTF. This chain joins TRBV6-1 and TRBJ1-2; the D is unclear. The germline V gene encodes CDR1 MNHNS and CDR2 SASEGT. The CDR3 runs to 10 residues. V was trimmed by 8 bases and J by 8 bases, leaving 9 bases between them.

Only a few counts were recorded for this clone. The CDR3, as DNA: TGTGCCAGCAGCCACGGGACAGCGAACACCGGGGAGCTGTTTTTT. It codes for CASSHGTANTGELFF. V is TRBV9 and J is TRBJ2-2; 7 nucleotides agree with TRBD1. The CDR3 contains 15 residues. In germline, CDR1 is SGDLS, CDR2 YYNGEE. Losses at the gene ends were 4 bases for V and 0 bases for J; bases not matched to a gene: 3.

This clone was counted a few times. The chain carries TRBV5-1 and TRBJ2-1; D ambiguous. The CDR3 is 12 residues long. V gave up 2 bases and J gave up 8 bases, with 8 bases separating them. Germline V lookup: CDR1 SGHRS, CDR2 YFSETQ. DNA for the CDR3: TGCGCCAGCAGCTTTTACGTCTATGAGCAGTTCTTC. It translates to CASSFYVYEQFF.

This chain joins TRBV27 and TRBJ1-2, with 8 bases that match TRBD1. The CDR3 runs to 14 residues. Trimming at V came to 5 bases and at J to 8 bases, leaving 10 bases not matched to a gene. The V gene's germline CDR1 is MNHEY and CDR2 SMNVEV (reference sequence). The CDR3 region is CASSLGTGLGGYTF. CDR3 sequence (DNA): TGTGCCAGCAGTCTCGGGACAGGCCTGGGGGGCTACACCTTC.

The chain links TRBV28 to TRBJ2-4; 7 bases are a match to TRBD2. The V segment lost 6 bases and the J segment 0 bases; nucleotides outside the gene matches: 11. Per the germline V gene, CDR1 is MDHEN and CDR2 is SYDVKM. The CDR3 sequence is 17 residues long. The CDR3 reads CASRNHLAALAKNIQYF. CDR3 DNA sequence: TGTGCCAGCAGGAACCATCTAGCGGCCCTAGCCAAAAACATTCAGTACTTC.

The table lists this clone with a few counts. The chain uses TRBV25-1 and TRBJ2-7; a possible D gene is TRBD2 (5 bases). With 2 bases removed from V and 1 base from J, the gap between germline ends came to 9 bases. Per the germline V gene, CDR1 is MGHDK and CDR2 is SYGVNS. The CDR3 is 14 residues long. This CDR3 reads CASSEGLMSYEQYF. The DNA for the CDR3 is TGTGCCAGCAGTGAAGGACTCATGTCCTACGAGCAGTACTTC.

Only a few counts were recorded for this clone. The CDR3 DNA follows: TGCAGCGGACAGAACACTGAAGCTTTCTTT. Its translation is CSGQNTEAFF. This chain links TRBV29-1 with TRBJ1-1; D gene unclear. This CDR3 spans 10 amino acids. Per germline, CDR1 SQVTM and CDR2 ANQGSEA. Deletions cut 7 bases from V and 1 base from J, with 4 bases between.